The table lists the clone carrying this T cell receptor beta chain with a few counts. TCRdb keeps only in-frame clones here, not all; method: immunoSEQ multiplex PCR. The data hold approximately 91,000 clones, with under 85% observed a single time. This entry is derived from a study of blood T cell repertoires in COVID-19. For the study at large: Samples came from the United States, Italy and Spain, spanning acute and convalescent COVID-19.

Germline V lookup: CDR1 MDHEN, CDR2 SYDVKM. V lost 8 bases, J lost 0 bases, and 11 bases stayed unmatched. This CDR3 has 16 residues. The gene calls are TRBV28 and TRBJ2-3, with 7 positions matching TRBD1. This sequence originates from a man between 70 and 80 years old with acute or convalescent COVID-19. Sequenced material: peripheral blood. The CDR3 bases are TGTGCCAGCCACTCAAACAGGGGAACAAGCACAGATACGCAGTATTTT. Its translation: CASHSNRGTSTDTQYF.